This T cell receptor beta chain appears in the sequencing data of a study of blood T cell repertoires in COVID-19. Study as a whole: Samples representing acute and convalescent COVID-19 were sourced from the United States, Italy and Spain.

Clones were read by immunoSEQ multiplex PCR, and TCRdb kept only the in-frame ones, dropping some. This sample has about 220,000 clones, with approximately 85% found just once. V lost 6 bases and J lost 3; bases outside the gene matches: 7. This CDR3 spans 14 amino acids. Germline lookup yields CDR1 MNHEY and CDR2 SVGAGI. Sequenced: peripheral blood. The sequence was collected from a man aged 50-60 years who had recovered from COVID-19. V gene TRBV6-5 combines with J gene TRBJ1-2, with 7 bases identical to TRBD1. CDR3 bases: TGTGCCAGCAGCCCAGGACAGGCCTACTATGGCTACACCTTC. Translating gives CASSPGQAYYGYTF.